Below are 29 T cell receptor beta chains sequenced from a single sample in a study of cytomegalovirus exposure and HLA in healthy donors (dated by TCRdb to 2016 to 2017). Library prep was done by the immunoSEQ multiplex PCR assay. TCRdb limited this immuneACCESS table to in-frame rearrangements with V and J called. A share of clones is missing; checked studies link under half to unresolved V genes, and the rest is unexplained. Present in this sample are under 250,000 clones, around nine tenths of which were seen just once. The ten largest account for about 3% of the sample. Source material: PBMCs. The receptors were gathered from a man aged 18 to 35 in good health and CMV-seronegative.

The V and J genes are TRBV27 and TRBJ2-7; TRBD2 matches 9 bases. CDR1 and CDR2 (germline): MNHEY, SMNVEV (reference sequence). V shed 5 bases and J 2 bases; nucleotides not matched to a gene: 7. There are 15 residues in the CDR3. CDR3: CASSPWTSDPYEQYF. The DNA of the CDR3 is TGTGCCAGCAGTCCCTGGACTAGCGACCCCTACGAGCAGTACTTC.

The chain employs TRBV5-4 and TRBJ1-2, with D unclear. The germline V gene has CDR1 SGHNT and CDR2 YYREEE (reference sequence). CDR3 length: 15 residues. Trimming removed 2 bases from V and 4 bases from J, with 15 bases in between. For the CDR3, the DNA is TGTGCCAGCAGCTTTAGATATGGCGAGGTCTATGGCTACACCTTC. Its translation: CASSFRYGEVYGYTF.

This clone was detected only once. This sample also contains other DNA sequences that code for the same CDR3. CDR3 loop: CASSQDPGGSYEQYF. CDR3 nucleotide sequence: TGTGCCAGCAGCCAAGATCCCGGGGGATCCTACGAGCAGTACTTC. The chain uses TRBV4-2 and TRBJ2-7, with D possibly TRBD2 on 6 matching bases. Trimming shortened V by 0 bases and J by 1 base, and 10 bases separated the two germline ends. Germline values: CDR1 LGHNA, CDR2 YNFKEQ. The CDR3 is 15 amino acids.

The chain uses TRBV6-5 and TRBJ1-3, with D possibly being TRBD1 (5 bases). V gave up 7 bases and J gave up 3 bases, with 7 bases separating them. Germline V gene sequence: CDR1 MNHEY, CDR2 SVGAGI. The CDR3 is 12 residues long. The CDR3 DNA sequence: TGTGCCAGCACCAGGGATGGAAACACCATATATTTT. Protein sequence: CASTRDGNTIYF.

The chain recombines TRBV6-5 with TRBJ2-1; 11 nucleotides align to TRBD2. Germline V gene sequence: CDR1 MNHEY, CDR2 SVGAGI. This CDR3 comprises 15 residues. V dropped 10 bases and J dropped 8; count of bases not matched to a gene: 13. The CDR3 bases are TGTGCCACCGAGATAGCGGGAGGGCCGTGTGATGAGCAGTTCTTC. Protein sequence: CATEIAGGPCDEQFF.

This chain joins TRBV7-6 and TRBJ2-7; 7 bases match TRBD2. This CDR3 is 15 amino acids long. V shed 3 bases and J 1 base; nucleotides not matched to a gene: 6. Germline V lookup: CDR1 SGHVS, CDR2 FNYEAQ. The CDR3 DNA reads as TGTGCCAGCAGCTTTTCCGGGGGGAGGTCCTACGAGCAGTACTTC. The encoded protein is CASSFSGGRSYEQYF.

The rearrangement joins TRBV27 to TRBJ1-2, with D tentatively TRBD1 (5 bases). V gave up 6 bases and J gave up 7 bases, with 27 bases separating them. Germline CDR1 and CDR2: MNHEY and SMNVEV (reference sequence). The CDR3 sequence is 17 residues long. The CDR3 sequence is CASSPWSGARASIGYTF. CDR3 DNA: TGTGCCAGCAGCCCTTGGAGCGGGGCCAGGGCCTCCATTGGCTACACCTTC.

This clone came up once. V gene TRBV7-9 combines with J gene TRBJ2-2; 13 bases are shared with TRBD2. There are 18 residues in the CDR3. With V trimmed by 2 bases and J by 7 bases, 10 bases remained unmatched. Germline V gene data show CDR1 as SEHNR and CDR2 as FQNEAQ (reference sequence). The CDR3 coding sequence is TGTGCCAGCAGCTTATCCCGACTAGCGGGAGGAAAGGGCGGGGAGCTGTTTTTT. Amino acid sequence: CASSLSRLAGGKGGELFF.

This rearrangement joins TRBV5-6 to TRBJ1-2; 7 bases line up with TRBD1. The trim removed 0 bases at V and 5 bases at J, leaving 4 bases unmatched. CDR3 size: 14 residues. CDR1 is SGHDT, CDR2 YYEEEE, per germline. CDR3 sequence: CASSLGPGGYGYTF. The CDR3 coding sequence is TGTGCCAGCAGCTTGGGTCCAGGGGGATATGGCTACACCTTC.

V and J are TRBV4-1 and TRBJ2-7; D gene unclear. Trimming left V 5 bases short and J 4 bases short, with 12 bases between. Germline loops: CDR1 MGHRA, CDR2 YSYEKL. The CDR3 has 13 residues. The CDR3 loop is CASSRTTVYEQYF. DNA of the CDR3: TGCGCCAGCAGCAGAACGACTGTATACGAGCAGTACTTC.

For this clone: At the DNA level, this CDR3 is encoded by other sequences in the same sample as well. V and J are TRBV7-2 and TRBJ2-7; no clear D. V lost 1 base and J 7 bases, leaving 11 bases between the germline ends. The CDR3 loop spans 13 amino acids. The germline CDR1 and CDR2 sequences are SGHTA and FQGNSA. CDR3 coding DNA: TGTGCCAGCAGCTTAGTTGGCGGCTCAGAGCAGTACTTC. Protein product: CASSLVGGSEQYF. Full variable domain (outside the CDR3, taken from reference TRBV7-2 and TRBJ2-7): GAGVSQSPSNKVTEKGKDVELRCDPISGHTALYWYRQSLGQGLEFLIYFQGNSAPDKSGLPSDRFSAERTGGSVSTLTIQRTQQEDSAVYLCASSLVGGSEQYFGPGTRLTVT.

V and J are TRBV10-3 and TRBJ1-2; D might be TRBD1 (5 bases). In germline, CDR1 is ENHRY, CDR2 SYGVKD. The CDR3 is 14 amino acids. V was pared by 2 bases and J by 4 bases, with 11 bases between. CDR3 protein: CAISEIQGTYGYTF. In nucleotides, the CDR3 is TGTGCCATCAGTGAGATCCAGGGAACCTATGGCTACACCTTC.

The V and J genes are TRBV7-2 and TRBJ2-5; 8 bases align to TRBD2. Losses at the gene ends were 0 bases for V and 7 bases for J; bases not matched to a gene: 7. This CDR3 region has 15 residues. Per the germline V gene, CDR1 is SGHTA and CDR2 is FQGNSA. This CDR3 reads CASSLAPGGRGTQYF. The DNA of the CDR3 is TGTGCCAGCAGCTTAGCCCCGGGGGGGCGGGGGACCCAGTACTTC.

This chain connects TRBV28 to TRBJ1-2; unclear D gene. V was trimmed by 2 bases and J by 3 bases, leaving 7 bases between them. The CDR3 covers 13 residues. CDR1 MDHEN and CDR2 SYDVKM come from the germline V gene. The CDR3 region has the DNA TGTGCCAGCAGTTTACGTCGGGACTATGGCTACACCTTC. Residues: CASSLRRDYGYTF.

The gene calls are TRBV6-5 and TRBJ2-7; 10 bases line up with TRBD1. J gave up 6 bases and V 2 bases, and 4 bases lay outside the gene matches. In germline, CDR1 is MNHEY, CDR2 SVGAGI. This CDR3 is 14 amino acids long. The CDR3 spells CASSYGTGVGEQYF. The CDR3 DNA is TGTGCCAGCAGTTACGGGACAGGGGTGGGCGAGCAGTACTTC.

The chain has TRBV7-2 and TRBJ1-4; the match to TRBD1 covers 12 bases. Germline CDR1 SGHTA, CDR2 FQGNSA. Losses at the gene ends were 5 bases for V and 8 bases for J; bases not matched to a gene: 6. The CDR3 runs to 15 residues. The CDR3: CASSIGTGGGEKLFF. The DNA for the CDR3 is TGTGCCAGCAGCATCGGGACAGGGGGCGGAGAAAAACTGTTTTTT. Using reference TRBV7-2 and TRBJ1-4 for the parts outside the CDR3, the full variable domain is GAGVSQSPSNKVTEKGKDVELRCDPISGHTALYWYRQSLGQGLEFLIYFQGNSAPDKSGLPSDRFSAERTGGSVSTLTIQRTQQEDSAVYLCASSIGTGGGEKLFFGSGTQLSVL.

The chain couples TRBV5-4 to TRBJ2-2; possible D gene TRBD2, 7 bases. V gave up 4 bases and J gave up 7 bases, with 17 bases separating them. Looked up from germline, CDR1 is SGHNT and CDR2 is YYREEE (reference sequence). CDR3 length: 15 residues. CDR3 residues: CASSPGGGGGGELFF. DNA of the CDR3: TGTGCCAGCAGCCCCGGCGGGGGCGGGGGCGGGGAGCTGTTTTTT.

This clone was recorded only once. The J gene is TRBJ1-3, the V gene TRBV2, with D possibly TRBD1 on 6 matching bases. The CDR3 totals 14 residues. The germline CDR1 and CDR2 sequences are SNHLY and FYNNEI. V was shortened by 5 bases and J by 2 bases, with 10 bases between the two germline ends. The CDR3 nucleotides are TGTGCCAGCAGTCAGGGGACCCCTGGAAACACCATATATTTT. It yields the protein CASSQGTPGNTIYF.

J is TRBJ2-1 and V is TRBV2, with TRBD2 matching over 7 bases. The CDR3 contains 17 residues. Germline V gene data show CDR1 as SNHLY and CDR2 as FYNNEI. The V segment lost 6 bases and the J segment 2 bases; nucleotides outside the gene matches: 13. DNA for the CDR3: TGTGCCAGCAGGACCTCCTCGCTAGCGGTTGCCTACAATGAGCAGTTCTTC. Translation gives CASRTSSLAVAYNEQFF.

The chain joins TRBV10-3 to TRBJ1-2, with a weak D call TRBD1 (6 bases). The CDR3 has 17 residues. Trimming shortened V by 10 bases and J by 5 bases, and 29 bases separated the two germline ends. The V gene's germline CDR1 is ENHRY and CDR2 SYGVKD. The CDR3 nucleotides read TGTGCCACCCCACGGACCCCTGGGAGGGGGAATCTTTATGGCTACACCTTC. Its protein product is CATPRTPGRGNLYGYTF.

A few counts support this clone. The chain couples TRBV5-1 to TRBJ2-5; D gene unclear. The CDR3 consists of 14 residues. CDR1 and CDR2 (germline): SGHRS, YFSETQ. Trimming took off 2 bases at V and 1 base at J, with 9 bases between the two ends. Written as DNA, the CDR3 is TGCGCCAGCAGCTTTACAGACGGCCAAGAGACCCAGTACTTC. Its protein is CASSFTDGQETQYF.

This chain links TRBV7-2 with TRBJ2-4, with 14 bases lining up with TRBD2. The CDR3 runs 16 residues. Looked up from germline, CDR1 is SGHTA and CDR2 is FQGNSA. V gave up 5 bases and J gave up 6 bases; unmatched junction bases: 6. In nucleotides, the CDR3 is TGTGCCAGCAGCCAGACTAGCGGGAGGGCGTTAAACATTCAGTACTTC. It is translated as CASSQTSGRALNIQYF.

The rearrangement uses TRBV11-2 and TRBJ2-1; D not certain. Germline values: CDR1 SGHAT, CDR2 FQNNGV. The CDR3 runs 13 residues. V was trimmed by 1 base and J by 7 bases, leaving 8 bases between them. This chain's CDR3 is CASSLGKSNEQFF. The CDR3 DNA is TGTGCCAGCAGCTTAGGTAAATCGAATGAGCAGTTCTTC.

CDR3 in amino acids: CASSLLRPRGETQYF. The CDR3 nucleotides are TGTGCCAGCAGCTTATTGCGCCCACGCGGGGAGACCCAGTACTTC. This rearrangement joins TRBV7-8 to TRBJ2-5, with a possible D match to TRBD2 (5 bases). This CDR3 has 15 amino acids. The germline CDR1 and CDR2 sequences are SGHVS and FQNEAQ. V lost 2 bases and J lost 5, with 15 bases in between.

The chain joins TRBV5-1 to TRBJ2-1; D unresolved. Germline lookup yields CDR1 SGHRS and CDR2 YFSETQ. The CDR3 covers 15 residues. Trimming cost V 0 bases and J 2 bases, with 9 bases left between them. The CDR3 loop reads CASSLGGPTYNEQFF. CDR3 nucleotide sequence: TGCGCCAGCAGCTTGGGTGGGCCGACCTACAATGAGCAGTTCTTC. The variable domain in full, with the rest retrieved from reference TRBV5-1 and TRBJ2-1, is KAGVTQTPRYLIKTRGQQVTLSCSPISGHRSVSWYQQTPGQGLQFLFEYFSETQRNKGNFPGRFSGRQFSNSRSEMNVSTLELGDSALYLCASSLGGPTYNEQFFGPGTRLTVL.

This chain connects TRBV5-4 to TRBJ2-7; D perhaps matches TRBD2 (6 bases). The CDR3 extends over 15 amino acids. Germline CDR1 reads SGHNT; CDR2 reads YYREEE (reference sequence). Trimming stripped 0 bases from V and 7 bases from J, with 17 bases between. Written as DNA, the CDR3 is TGTGCCAGCAGCTTGGGCGGGACTGGGACGGGGGAGCAGTACTTC. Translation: CASSLGGTGTGEQYF.

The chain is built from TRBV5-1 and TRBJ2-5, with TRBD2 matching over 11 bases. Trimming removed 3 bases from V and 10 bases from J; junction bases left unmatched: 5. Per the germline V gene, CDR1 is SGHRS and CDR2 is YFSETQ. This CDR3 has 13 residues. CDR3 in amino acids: CASSSGTSGIQYF. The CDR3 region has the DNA TGCGCCAGCAGCTCCGGGACTAGCGGTATCCAGTACTTC. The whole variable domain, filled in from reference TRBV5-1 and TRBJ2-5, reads KAGVTQTPRYLIKTRGQQVTLSCSPISGHRSVSWYQQTPGQGLQFLFEYFSETQRNKGNFPGRFSGRQFSNSRSEMNVSTLELGDSALYLCASSSGTSGIQYFGPGTRLLVL.

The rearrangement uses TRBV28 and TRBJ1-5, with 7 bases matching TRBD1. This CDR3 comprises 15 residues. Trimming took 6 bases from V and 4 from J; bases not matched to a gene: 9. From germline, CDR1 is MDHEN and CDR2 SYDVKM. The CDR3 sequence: CASRETGIGNQPQHF. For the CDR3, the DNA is TGTGCCAGCAGGGAGACAGGGATCGGTAATCAGCCCCAGCATTTT.

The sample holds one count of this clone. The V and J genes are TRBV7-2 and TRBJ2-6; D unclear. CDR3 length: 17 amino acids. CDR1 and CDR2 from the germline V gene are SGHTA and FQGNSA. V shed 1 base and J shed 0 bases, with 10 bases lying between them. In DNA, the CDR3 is TGTGCCAGCAGCTTAGGCGCTCTCCTCTCTGGGGCCAACGTCCTGACTTTC. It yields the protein CASSLGALLSGANVLTF.